This TCR beta chain stems from a study of shared clonotypes between healthy human individuals. The V gene's germline CDR1 is SGHNT and CDR2 YENEEA. After removal of 4 bases from V and 5 bases from J, the junction contained 10 bases not matched to a gene. The CDR3 covers 18 residues. The naive CD8 population came from CD45RO-negative cells selected for CCR7, without terminally differentiated effector memory CD45RA+ cells. Regarding the study as a whole: The sharing of around 5% of naive CD4 clonotypes was seen across several donors. Larger estimated richness was generally seen in naive subsets than in memory subsets.

Concerning this clone: Its antigen is not known.

Clones were read by immunoSEQ multiplex PCR, and TCRdb kept only the in-frame ones, dropping some. The table has about 680,000 clones, about 90% seen once. This TCR was recovered from a man between 25 and 39 years old in good health. The V call is TRBV11-3, the J call TRBJ2-1; TRBD2 matches at 14 bases. Sequencing was carried out using naive CD8+ T cells sorted from blood. CDR3 sequence: CASSSGLAGVFGNNEQFF. CDR3 in DNA: TGTGCCAGCAGCTCGGGACTAGCGGGAGTTTTTGGGAACAATGAGCAGTTCTTC.